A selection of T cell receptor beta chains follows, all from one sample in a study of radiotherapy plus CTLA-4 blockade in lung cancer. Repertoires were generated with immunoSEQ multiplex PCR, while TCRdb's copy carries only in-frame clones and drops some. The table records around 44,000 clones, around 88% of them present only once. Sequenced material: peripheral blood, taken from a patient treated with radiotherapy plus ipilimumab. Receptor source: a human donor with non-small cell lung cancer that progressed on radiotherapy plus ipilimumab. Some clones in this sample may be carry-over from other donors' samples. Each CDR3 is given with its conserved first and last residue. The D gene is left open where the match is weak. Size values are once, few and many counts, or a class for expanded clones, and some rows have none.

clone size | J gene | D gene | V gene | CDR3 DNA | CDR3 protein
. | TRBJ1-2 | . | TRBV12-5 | TGTGCTAGTGGAATGGGCGGGGGGGCAGCTAACTATGGCTACACCTTC | CASGMGGGAANYGYTF
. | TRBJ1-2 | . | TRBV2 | TGTGCCAGCAGTGAGGGCAGGGGAGATGGCTACACCTTC | CASSEGRGDGYTF
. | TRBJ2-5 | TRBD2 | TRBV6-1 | TGTGCCAGCAGTGAACCAAGGGCGGGGGACCAAGAGACCCAGTACTTC | CASSEPRAGDQETQYF
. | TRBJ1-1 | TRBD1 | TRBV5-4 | TGTGCCAGCAGCTTCTGGACAGGGTCGAACACTGAAGCTTTCTTT | CASSFWTGSNTEAFF
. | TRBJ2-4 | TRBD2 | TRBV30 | TGTGCCTGGAGTGGGGGGGGACTAGCGGAAAACATTCAGTACTTC | CAWSGGGLAENIQYF
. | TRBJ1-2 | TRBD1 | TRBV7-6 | TGTGCCAGCAGCTCACAGACCGCAGCGGGACAGGACACCACAAATAACTATGGCTACACCTTC | CASSSQTAAGQDTTNNYGYTF
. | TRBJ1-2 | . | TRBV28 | TGTGCCAGCACCTGGGTACAGGGAAGGATTGGCTACACCTTC | CASTWVQGRIGYTF
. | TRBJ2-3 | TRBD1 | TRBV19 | TGTGCCAGTAGTATGTGGACAGGGTTGGCAGATACGCAGTATTTT | CASSMWTGLADTQYF
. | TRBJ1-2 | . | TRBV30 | TGTGCCTGGAGTGTAAAAGAGAGGTGGGGCTACACCTTC | CAWSVKERWGYTF
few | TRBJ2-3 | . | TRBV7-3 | TGTGCCAGCAGACGACAGGAATCGGATACGCAGTATTTT | CASRRQESDTQYF
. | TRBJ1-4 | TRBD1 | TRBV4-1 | TGCGCCAGCAGTCGCCTTATCCCGGGACAGGGGGATCAAAAGACTAATGAAAAACTGTTTTTT | CASSRLIPGQGDQKTNEKLFF
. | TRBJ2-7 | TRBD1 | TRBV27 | TGTGCCAGCAGTTCCCTGGGGACAGGGCCCCGGGAGCAGTACTTC | CASSSLGTGPREQYF
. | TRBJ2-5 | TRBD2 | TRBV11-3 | TGTGCCAGCAGCCAAAGCGGGACGTACCAAGAGACCCAGTACTTC | CASSQSGTYQETQYF
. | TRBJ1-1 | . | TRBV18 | TGTGCCAGCTCACCACTTTCAGGGAACACCGGCGAAGCTTTCTTT | CASSPLSGNTGEAFF
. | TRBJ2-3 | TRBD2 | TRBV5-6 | TGTGCCAGCAGCCGGACTAGCGGGGCCAGAGATACGCAGTATTTT | CASSRTSGARDTQYF
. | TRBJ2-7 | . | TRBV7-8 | TGTGCCAGCAGCTTAAATCCTGGTATGAGCTCCCACGAGCAGTACTTC | CASSLNPGMSSHEQYF
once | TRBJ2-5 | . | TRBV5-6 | TGTGCCAGCAGCTTTGAGTACAGAGAGACCCAGTACTTC | CASSFEYRETQYF
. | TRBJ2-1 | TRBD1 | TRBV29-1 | TGCAGCGTTCCCGGGACAGGTTTCAATGAGCAGTTCTTC | CSVPGTGFNEQFF
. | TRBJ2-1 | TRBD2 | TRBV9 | TGTGCCAGCAGCCCCCGAGGGACTAGCCCCTATGAGCAGTTCTTC | CASSPRGTSPYEQFF
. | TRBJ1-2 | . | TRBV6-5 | TGTGCCAGCAGTGGGCCAGGCACTAACTATGGCTACACCTTC | CASSGPGTNYGYTF
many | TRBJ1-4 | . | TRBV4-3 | TGCGCCAGCAGCCAAGCTAACCATCAGGCCGCGAATGAAAAACTGTTTTTT | CASSQANHQAANEKLFF
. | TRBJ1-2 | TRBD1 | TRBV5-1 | TGCGCCAGCAGCCAAGAGGGACAGGGGGTTGGCTACACCTTC | CASSQEGQGVGYTF
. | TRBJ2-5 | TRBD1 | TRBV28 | TGTGCCAGCAGTTCCGTCTCCGACAGGGTAGAGACCCAGTACTTC | CASSSVSDRVETQYF
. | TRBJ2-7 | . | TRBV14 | TGTGCCAGCAGCCCCTTAGGTGGGCACGAGCAGTACTTC | CASSPLGGHEQYF
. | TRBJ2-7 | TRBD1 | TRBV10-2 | TGCGCCAGCTATACTACAGGGGAATCCTACGAGCAGTACTTC | CASYTTGESYEQYF
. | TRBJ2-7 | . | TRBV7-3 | TGTGCCAGCAGCGAAGACGGGTACGAGCAGTACTTC | CASSEDGYEQYF
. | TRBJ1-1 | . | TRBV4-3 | TGCGCCAGCAGCCACGACTATGGCACTGAAGCTTTCTTT | CASSHDYGTEAFF
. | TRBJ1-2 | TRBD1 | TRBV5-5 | TGTGCCAGCAGCGCGGGACAGGGGGCGGACGGCTACACCTTC | CASSAGQGADGYTF
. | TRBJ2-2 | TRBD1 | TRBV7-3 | TGTGCCAGCAGCTTTTTAGGACAGGGAGACACCGGGGAGCTGTTTTTT | CASSFLGQGDTGELFF
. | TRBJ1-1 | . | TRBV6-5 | TGTGCCAGCAGTTACCGCACTGAAGCTTTCTTT | CASSYRTEAFF
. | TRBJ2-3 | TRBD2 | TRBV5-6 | TGTGCCAGCAGGACCGGACTAGCGGTAATCACAGATACGCAGTATTTT | CASRTGLAVITDTQYF
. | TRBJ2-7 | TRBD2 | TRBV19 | TGTGCCAGTAGTAGCGGGAGGGCTGAGGGGCAGTACTTC | CASSSGRAEGQYF
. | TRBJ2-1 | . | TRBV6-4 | TGTGCCAGCAGTGACTGGGCCGGCAATGAGCAGTTCTTC | CASSDWAGNEQFF
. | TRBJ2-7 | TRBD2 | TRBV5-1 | TGCGCCAGCAGCTTGGGAGGACTAGGAGGTGGCGAGCAGTACTTC | CASSLGGLGGGEQYF
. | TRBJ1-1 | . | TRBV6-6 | TGTGCCAGCAGTTACTCAGCGAACACTGAAGCTTTCTTT | CASSYSANTEAFF
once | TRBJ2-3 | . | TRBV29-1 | TGCAGCGTTGAACCCCCCAGGGCGGCAGGGTGGACAGATACGCAGTATTTT | CSVEPPRAAGWTDTQYF
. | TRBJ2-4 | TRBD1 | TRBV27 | TGTGCCAGCAGTCATCTAGGACAGGAAAACATTCAGTACTTC | CASSHLGQENIQYF
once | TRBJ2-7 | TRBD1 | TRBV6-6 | TGTGCCAGCAGTAGGACAGGGGAATACGAGCAGTACTTC | CASSRTGEYEQYF
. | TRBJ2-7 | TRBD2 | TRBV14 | TGTGCCAGCAGCCCGGGACGGGGGGTCTACGAGCAGTACTTC | CASSPGRGVYEQYF
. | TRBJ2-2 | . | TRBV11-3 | TGTGCCAGCAGTTTAGGAACAAACACCGGGGAGCTGTTTTTT | CASSLGTNTGELFF
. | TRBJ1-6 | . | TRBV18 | TGTGCCAGCTCACTAGCCGGGAGGGTAAATTCACCCCTCCACTTT | CASSLAGRVNSPLHF
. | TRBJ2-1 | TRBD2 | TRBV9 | TGTGCCAGCAGCGTGCGGGAGTCTAGTGGGGATGAGCAGTTCTTC | CASSVRESSGDEQFF
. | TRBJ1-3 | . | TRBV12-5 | TGTGCTAGTGGTCCGTCAGGTTCGGGAAACACCATATATTTT | CASGPSGSGNTIYF
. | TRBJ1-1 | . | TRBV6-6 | TGTGCCAGCAGCTACCCTGGCGTGAGGGAAACTGAAGCTTTCTTT | CASSYPGVRETEAFF
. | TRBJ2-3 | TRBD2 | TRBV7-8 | TGTGCCAGCAGCCATAGACTAGCGGGGGACACAGATACGCAGTATTTT | CASSHRLAGDTDTQYF
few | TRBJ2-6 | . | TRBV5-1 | TGCGCCAGCAGCTTCGGGTCTGGGGCCAACGTCCTGACTTTC | CASSFGSGANVLTF
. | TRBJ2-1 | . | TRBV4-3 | TGCGCCAGCAGCCAAATGGCAGGCCCGCGAAGTGAGCAGTTCTTC | CASSQMAGPRSEQFF
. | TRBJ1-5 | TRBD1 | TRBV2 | TGTGCCACTGGGACAGGGGATAGCAATCAGCCCCAGCATTTT | CATGTGDSNQPQHF
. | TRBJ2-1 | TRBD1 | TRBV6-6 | TGTGCCAGCAGTGGACAGGGGTTGGTCTTAAATGAGCAGTTCTTC | CASSGQGLVLNEQFF
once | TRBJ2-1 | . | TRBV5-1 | TGCGCCAGCAGCCCCCAAACAGGGTCGGATGAGCAGTTCTTC | CASSPQTGSDEQFF
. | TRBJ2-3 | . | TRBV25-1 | TGTGCCAGCAGTGAATACACTAGCCCAGATACGCAGTATTTT | CASSEYTSPDTQYF
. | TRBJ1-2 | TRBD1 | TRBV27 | TGTGCCAGCAGTCCACAGACAGGGGGCATCTATGGCTACACCTTC | CASSPQTGGIYGYTF
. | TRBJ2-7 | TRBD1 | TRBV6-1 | TGTGCCAGCAGTGAATTGTGGACAGGGTTCTACGAGCAGTACTTC | CASSELWTGFYEQYF
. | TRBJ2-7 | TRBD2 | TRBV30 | TGTGCCTGGAAGGAGCGGGAGGCCTCCCCCTACGAGCAGTACTTC | CAWKEREASPYEQYF
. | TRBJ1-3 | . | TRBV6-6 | TGTGCCAGCTTAGGTTCGGGGACACACTCTGGAAACACCATATATTTT | CASLGSGTHSGNTIYF